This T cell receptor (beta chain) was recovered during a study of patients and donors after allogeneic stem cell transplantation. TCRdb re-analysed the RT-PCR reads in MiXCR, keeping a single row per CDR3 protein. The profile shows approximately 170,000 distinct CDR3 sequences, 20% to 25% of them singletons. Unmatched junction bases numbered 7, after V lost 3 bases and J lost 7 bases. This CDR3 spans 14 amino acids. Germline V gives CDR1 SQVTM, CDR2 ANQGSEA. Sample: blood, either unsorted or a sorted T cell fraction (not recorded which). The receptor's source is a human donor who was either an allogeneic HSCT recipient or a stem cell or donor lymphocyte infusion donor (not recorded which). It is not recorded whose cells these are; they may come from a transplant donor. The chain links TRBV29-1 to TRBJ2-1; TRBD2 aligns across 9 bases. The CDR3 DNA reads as TGCAGCGTTGATGTAGCGGGAGTGGGTAATGAGCAGTTCTTC. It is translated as CSVDVAGVGNEQFF.